Listed below are T cell receptor beta chains from one sample, sequenced in a study of human T cells and chemical hapten exposure. TCRdb called the RACE reads again in MiXCR, with one record for every CDR3 protein. The sample records roughly 98,000 distinct CDR3 sequences, around an eighth being singletons. The source material was whole blood, sampled in connection with sensitization to the hapten diphenylcyclopropenone (DPC). The receptors were sampled from a woman in her forties with alopecia areata. Some clones in this sample may be carry-over from other donors' samples. The CDR3 runs from the conserved cysteine through the conserved F or W. Each record gives: J gene, D gene, clone size, V gene, CDR3 DNA, CDR3 protein. The D gene is left open where the match is weak. Not all rows give a size; the values are once, few, many and, for expanded clones, a class.

>TRBJ1-1|.|.|TRBV18
TGTGTCAGCTCACCATTTGAGATGAACACTGAAGCTTTCTTT
CVSSPFEMNTEAFF
>TRBJ1-1|TRBD1|.|TRBV7-3
TGTGCCAGCAGCCCCGCGACAGGGCCGAACACTGAAGCTTTCTTT
CASSPATGPNTEAFF
>TRBJ1-5|.|.|TRBV29-1
TGCAGCGTTGGTTTGACTGTGAATCAGCCCCAGCATTTT
CSVGLTVNQPQHF
>TRBJ2-1|TRBD2|many|TRBV20-1
TGCAGTGCCCCCCGGTCTAGCGGGATCAATGAGCAGTTCTTC
CSAPRSSGINEQFF
>TRBJ2-3|.|.|TRBV4-3
TGCGCCAGCAGCCAAGGCCCCCAGGGGGAGGTAAATACGCAGTATTTT
CASSQGPQGEVNTQYF
>TRBJ1-6|TRBD1|few|TRBV28
TGTGCCAGCAATGGTGGGACAGGAAGCAATTCACCCCTCCACTTT
CASNGGTGSNSPLHF
>TRBJ2-3|.|few|TRBV7-6
TGTGCCAGCAGCTTCTCGGGGCCCAAAGATACGCAGTATTTT
CASSFSGPKDTQYF
>TRBJ2-2|.|.|TRBV11-2
TGTGCCAGCAGCTTAGTCACAGGGCTATCCGGGGAGCTGTTTTTT
CASSLVTGLSGELFF
>TRBJ2-2|.|few|TRBV4-1
TGCGCCAGCAGCCGCACGTCAGCGGGTTACACCGGGGAGCTGTTTTTT
CASSRTSAGYTGELFF
>TRBJ2-3|.|.|TRBV7-2
TGTGCCAGCAGCTCCCTTTTCACAGATACGCAGTATTTT
CASSSLFTDTQYF
>TRBJ2-1|TRBD2|.|TRBV7-2
TGTGCCAGCAGCTTAGGGACTAGCGCCCCCCGTGGGTTCTTC
CASSLGTSAPRGFF
>TRBJ2-6|.|.|TRBV24-1
TGTGCCACCGAGGACGGAGCAGCCGGGGGTAACGTCCTGACTTTC
CATEDGAAGGNVLTF
>TRBJ1-6|TRBD1|.|TRBV27
TGTGCCAGCAGTTTGAAGGGGACAGGGAAGATAAATTCACCCCTCCACTTT
CASSLKGTGKINSPLHF
>TRBJ1-3|.|.|TRBV20-1
TGCAGTGCTAGACAGAACGGGGCTGGAAACACCATATATTTT
CSARQNGAGNTIYF
>TRBJ2-4|TRBD2|many|TRBV6-6
TGTGCCAGCAGTTACTCCCGGCAGGCGGGAGACATTCAGTACTTC
CASSYSRQAGDIQYF
>TRBJ2-5|.|many|TRBV5-4
TGTGCCAGCAGCTTGGCCCTCGAGACCCAGTACTTC
CASSLALETQYF
>TRBJ2-7|.|.|TRBV7-8
TGTGCCAGCAGCCCCCCCTTACGGGAGCGCCCCTACGAGCAGTACTTC
CASSPPLRERPYEQYF
>TRBJ2-1|.|few|TRBV6-2/TRBV6-3
TGTGCCAGCAGTGACACGAGTGGGCGGGAAGGTGAGCAGTTCTTC
CASSDTSGREGEQFF
>TRBJ2-7|TRBD2|.|TRBV5-4
TGTGCCAGCAGCTTTAGCGGGATTAACGAGCAGTACTTC
CASSFSGINEQYF
>TRBJ2-3|.|few|TRBV20-1
TGCAGTGCTAGAGATCCCCCCCCCGGGGATACGCAGTATTTT
CSARDPPPGDTQYF